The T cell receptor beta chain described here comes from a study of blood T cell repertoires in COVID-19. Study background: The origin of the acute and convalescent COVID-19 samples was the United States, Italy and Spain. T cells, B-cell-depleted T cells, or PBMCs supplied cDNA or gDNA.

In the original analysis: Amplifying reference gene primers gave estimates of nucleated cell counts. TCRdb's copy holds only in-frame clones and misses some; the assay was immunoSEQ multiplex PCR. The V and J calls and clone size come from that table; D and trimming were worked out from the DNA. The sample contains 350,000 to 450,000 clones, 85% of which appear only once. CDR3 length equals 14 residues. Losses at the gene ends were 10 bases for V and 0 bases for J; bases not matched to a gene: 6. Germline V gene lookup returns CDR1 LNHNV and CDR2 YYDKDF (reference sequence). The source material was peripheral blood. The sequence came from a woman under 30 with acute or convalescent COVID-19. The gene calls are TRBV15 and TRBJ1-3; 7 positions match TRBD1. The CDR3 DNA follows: TGTGCCATCGGACAGGTGTCCTCTGGAAACACCATATATTTT. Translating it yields CAIGQVSSGNTIYF.